The 13 T cell receptor beta chains given below trace back to one sample, sequenced in a study of T cell responses to AZD1222 COVID-19 vaccine. The protocol was immunoSEQ multiplex PCR, while the TCRdb copy is restricted to in-frame clones and leaves out a portion. The sample has nearly 200,000 clones; over 85% are singletons. Sequencing was performed on peripheral blood, taken 28 days after the second AZD1222 dose. The receptors here all came from an adult who received the AZD1222 COVID-19 vaccine.

The V call is TRBV19, the J call TRBJ1-4, with 7 bases lining up with TRBD1. The length of the CDR3 is 17 residues. The trim removed 6 bases at V and 7 bases at J, leaving 17 bases unmatched. Germline assignment: CDR1 LNHDA and CDR2 SQIVND (reference sequence). The CDR3 loop reads CASRYRGKAGLSEKLFF. Here the CDR3 DNA reads TGTGCCAGTAGATACAGGGGTAAGGCTGGTCTAAGTGAAAAACTGTTTTTT.

V is TRBV7-2 and J is TRBJ1-4; no clear D. The germline V and J ends were trimmed by 2 bases and 4 bases, with 11 bases remaining between them. Germline values: CDR1 SGHTA, CDR2 FQGNSA. The CDR3 totals 15 residues. CDR3 sequence reads: CASSLSRTDNEKLFF. In nucleotides, the CDR3 is TGTGCCAGCAGCTTAAGTAGGACCGATAATGAAAAACTGTTTTTT.

The chain is built from TRBV2 and TRBJ1-5, with D unresolved. Between the trimmed V and J ends, which lost 4 bases and 4 bases, there was a span of 14 bases. The V gene's germline CDR1 is SNHLY and CDR2 FYNNEI. The CDR3 covers 15 residues. In DNA form, the CDR3 reads TGTGCCAGCAGTGCGGAGCAGGTTAGAAATCAGCCCCAGCATTTT. Amino acid sequence: CASSAEQVRNQPQHF.

The chain is built from TRBV5-1 and TRBJ1-3; D gene uncertain. The CDR3 has 16 residues. Germline CDR1 reads SGHRS; CDR2 reads YFSETQ. V was shortened by 4 bases and J by 4 bases, with 18 bases between the two germline ends. The CDR3 DNA follows: TGCGCCAGCAGCCCACCGCTTTGGGAGACGGGAAACACCATATATTTT. This codes for CASSPPLWETGNTIYF.

The chain uses TRBV6-5 and TRBJ2-7; D is uncertain. The CDR3 loop spans 13 amino acids. Germline V gives CDR1 MNHEY, CDR2 SVGAGI. The V end was cut by 0 bases, the J end by 3 bases, with 6 bases between. For the CDR3, the DNA is TGTGCCAGCAGTTACTCGATGGGCTACGAGCAGTACTTC. This gives the protein CASSYSMGYEQYF.

The chain combines TRBV15 with TRBJ2-1; D gene unclear. In germline, CDR1 is LNHNV, CDR2 YYDKDF (reference sequence). The V gene lost 5 bases and the J gene lost 0 bases, with 20 bases spanning the gap. CDR3 length: 18 residues. The CDR3 sequence: CATSLNTGRSDSYNEQFF. The CDR3, as DNA: TGTGCCACCAGCCTTAACACGGGCAGGAGCGACTCCTACAATGAGCAGTTCTTC. Full variable domain (remainder filled in from reference TRBV15 and TRBJ2-1): DAMVIQNPRYQVTQFGKPVTLSCSQTLNHNVMYWYQQKSSQAPKLLFHYYDKDFNNEADTPDNFQSRRPNTSFCFLDIRSPGLGDTAMYLCATSLNTGRSDSYNEQFFGPGTRLTVL.

The genes are TRBV5-1 and TRBJ2-5, with D perhaps given as TRBD1 or TRBD2 (5 bases each). The CDR3 runs to 16 residues. Looked up from germline, CDR1 is SGHRS and CDR2 is YFSETQ. Trimming removed 0 bases at V and 4 bases at J, with 16 bases between. The CDR3 loop reads CASSLGSSGPGETQYF. As DNA, the CDR3 is TGCGCCAGCAGCTTGGGGTCTTCGGGGCCGGGAGAGACCCAGTACTTC.

This chain joins TRBV7-2 and TRBJ1-1; the match to TRBD1 covers 7 bases. V shed 5 bases, J shed 1 base, and the junction held 4 bases outside the gene matches. Germline lookup yields CDR1 SGHTA and CDR2 FQGNSA. This CDR3 is 14 amino acids long. CDR3 protein: CASSQGQRNTEAFF. CDR3 DNA sequence: TGTGCCAGCAGCCAGGGACAGAGGAACACTGAAGCTTTCTTT.

This clone came up once. The genes are TRBV2 and TRBJ2-3; no clear D gene. Germline loops: CDR1 SNHLY, CDR2 FYNNEI. The CDR3 is 12 residues long. The ends were cut back, 7 bases at V and 0 bases at J, with 5 bases in the middle. The DNA for the CDR3 is TGTGCCAGCACCACCAGCACAGATACGCAGTATTTT. It encodes CASTTSTDTQYF. Full variable domain (remainder filled in from reference TRBV2 and TRBJ2-3): EPEVTQTPSHQVTQMGQEVILRCVPISNHLYFYWYRQILGQKVEFLVSFYNNEISEKSEIFDDQFSVERPDGSNFTLKIRSTKLEDSAMYFCASTTSTDTQYFGPGTRLTVL.

The chain recombines TRBV19 with TRBJ2-2; 14 nucleotides agree with TRBD2. The CDR3 consists of 15 residues. CDR1 is LNHDA and CDR2 is SQIVND in the germline V gene (reference sequence). V was pared by 5 bases and J by 6 bases, with 2 bases of the junction left unmatched. DNA for the CDR3: TGTGCCAGTAGTGTGACTAGCGGGGGGGCCGGGGAGCTGTTTTTT. Protein sequence: CASSVTSGGAGELFF.

This chain connects TRBV5-1 to TRBJ2-3; D unclear. The CDR3 has 15 amino acids. Germline assignment: CDR1 SGHRS and CDR2 YFSETQ. V lost 0 bases and J 6 bases, leaving 14 bases between the germline ends. The CDR3, as DNA: TGCGCCAGCAGCTTGGAAGGACGCGCCGTGGATACGCAGTATTTT. Translation: CASSLEGRAVDTQYF. The entire variable domain, with the rest obtained from reference TRBV5-1 and TRBJ2-3, is as follows: KAGVTQTPRYLIKTRGQQVTLSCSPISGHRSVSWYQQTPGQGLQFLFEYFSETQRNKGNFPGRFSGRQFSNSRSEMNVSTLELGDSALYLCASSLEGRAVDTQYFGPGTRLTVL.

The chain has TRBV6-5 and TRBJ1-5; 7 bases align to TRBD1. J lost 3 bases, V lost 8 bases, and 10 bases had no gene match. CDR3 size: 15 residues. Germline CDR1 reads MNHEY; CDR2 reads SVGAGI. The CDR3 sequence is CASGSIRGDNQPQHF. The CDR3 coding sequence is TGTGCCAGCGGATCGATCAGGGGGGACAATCAGCCCCAGCATTTT.

This chain links TRBV6-1 with TRBJ1-1; D unclear. V was cut by 2 bases and J by 0 bases, with 7 bases left in between. CDR1 and CDR2 from the germline V gene are MNHNS and SASEGT. This CDR3 region has 14 residues. CDR3 in DNA: TGTGCCAGCAGTGAACCCCCCTTGAACACTGAAGCTTTCTTT. It yields the protein CASSEPPLNTEAFF.